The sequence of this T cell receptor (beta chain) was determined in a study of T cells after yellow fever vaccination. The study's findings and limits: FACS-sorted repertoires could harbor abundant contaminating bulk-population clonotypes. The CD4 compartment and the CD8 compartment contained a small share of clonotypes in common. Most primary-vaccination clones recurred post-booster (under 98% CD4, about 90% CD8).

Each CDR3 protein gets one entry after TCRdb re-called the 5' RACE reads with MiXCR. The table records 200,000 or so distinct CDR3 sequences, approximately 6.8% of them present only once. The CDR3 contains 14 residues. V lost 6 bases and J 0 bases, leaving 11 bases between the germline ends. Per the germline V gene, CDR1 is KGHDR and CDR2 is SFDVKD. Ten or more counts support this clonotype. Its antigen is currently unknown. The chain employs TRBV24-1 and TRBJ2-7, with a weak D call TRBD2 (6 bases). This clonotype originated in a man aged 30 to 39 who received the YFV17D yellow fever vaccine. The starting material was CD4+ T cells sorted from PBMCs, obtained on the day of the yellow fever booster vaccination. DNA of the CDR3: TGTGCCACCAGTCGCGGGGCACTCTCCTACGAGCAGTACTTC. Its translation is CATSRGALSYEQYF.